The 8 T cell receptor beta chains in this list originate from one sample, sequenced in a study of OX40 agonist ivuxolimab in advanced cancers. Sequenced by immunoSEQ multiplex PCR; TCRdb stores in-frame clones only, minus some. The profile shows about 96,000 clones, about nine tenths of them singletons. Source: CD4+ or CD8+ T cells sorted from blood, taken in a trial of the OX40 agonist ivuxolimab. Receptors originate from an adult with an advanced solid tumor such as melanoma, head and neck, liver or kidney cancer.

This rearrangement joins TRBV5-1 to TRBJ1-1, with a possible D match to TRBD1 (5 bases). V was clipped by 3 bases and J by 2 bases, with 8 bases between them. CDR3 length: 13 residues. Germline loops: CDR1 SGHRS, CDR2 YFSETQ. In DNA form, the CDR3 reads TGCGCCAGCAGCTCGGACATTAACACTGAAGCTTTCTTT. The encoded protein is CASSSDINTEAFF.

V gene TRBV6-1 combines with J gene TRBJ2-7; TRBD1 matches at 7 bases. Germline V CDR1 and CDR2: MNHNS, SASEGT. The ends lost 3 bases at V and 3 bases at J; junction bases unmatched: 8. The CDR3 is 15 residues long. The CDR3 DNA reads TGTGCCAGCAGTGACCCTTACAGGGGTCTCTACGAGCAGTACTTC. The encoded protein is CASSDPYRGLYEQYF.

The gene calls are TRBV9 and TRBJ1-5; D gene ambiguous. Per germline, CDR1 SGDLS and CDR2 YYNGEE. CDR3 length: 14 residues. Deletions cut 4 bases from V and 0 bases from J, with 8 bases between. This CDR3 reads CASSLVNSNQPQHF. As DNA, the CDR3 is TGTGCCAGCAGCCTGGTAAATAGCAATCAGCCCCAGCATTTT.

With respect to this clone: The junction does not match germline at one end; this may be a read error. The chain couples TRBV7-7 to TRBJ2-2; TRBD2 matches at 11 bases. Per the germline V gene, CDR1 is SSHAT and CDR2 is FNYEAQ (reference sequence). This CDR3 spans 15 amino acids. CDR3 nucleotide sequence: TGTGCTAGCAGCCTACTAGCGGGAGAAGTCGGGGAGCTGTTTTTT. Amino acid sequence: CASSLLAGEVGELFF.

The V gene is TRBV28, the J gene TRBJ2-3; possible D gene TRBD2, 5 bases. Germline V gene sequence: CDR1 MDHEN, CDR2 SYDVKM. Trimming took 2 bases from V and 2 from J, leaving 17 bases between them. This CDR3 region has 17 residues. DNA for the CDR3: TGTGCCAGCAGTTTACGTATCTGGACGGAGGTCACAGATACGCAGTATTTT. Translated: CASSLRIWTEVTDTQYF.

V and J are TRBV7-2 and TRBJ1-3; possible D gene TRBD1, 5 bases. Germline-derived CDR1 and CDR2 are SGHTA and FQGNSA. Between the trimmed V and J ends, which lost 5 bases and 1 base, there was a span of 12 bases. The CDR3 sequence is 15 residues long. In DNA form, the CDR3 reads TGTGCCAGCAGCCGTCAGGGCAGTTCTGGAAACACCATATATTTT. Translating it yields CASSRQGSSGNTIYF.

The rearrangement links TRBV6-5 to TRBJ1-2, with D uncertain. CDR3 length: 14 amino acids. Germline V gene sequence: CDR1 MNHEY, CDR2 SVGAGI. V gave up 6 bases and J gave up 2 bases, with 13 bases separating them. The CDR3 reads CASSRTVRNYGYTF. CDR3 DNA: TGTGCCAGCAGCCGAACCGTGAGGAACTATGGCTACACCTTC.

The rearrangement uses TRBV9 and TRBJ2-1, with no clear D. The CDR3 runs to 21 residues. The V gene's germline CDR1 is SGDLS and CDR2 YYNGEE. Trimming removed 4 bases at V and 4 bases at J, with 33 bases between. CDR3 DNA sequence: TGTGCCAGCAGCCCCCCCCCGCGGTCTCAGGCAAAGGCAGTTGGGTACAATGAGCAGTTCTTC. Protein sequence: CASSPPPRSQAKAVGYNEQFF.